This entry lists 3 T cell receptor beta chains sequenced from one sample in a study of cytomegalovirus exposure and HLA in healthy donors. PCR employed 60 Vbeta and 13 Jbeta primers. Data came from immunoSEQ multiplex PCR; TCRdb stores just in-frame clones and leaves some out. The sample lists roughly 130,000 clones, roughly four fifths occurring once. The sequenced material came from PBMCs. These receptors originate from a male donor in good health and CMV-seropositive.

The gene calls are TRBV7-3 and TRBJ1-2; D is ambiguous. The CDR3 spans 13 residues. V dropped 1 base and J dropped 6 bases, with 9 bases sitting between them. Germline CDR1 is SGHTA and CDR2 is FQGTGA. Here the CDR3 reads CASSLNSKNGYTF. DNA for the CDR3: TGTGCCAGCAGCTTAAACAGTAAGAATGGCTACACCTTC.

V and J are TRBV4-3 and TRBJ2-2, with D possibly matching TRBD2 (6 bases). The length of the CDR3 is 14 residues. CDR1 and CDR2 from the germline V gene are LGHNA and YSLEER. V lost 3 bases to trimming and J lost 2 bases, with 7 bases between them. This CDR3 is CASSQGLNTGELFF. The CDR3 DNA follows: TGCGCCAGCAGCCAGGGACTTAACACCGGGGAGCTGTTTTTT.

The V call is TRBV6-1, the J call TRBJ2-1; D possibly corresponds to TRBD1 (6 bases). The V gene's germline CDR1 is MNHNS and CDR2 SASEGT. This CDR3 contains 10 residues. Trimming shortened V by 5 bases and J by 13 bases, and 9 bases separated the two germline ends. This chain's CDR3 is CASSQGTQFF. The CDR3 nucleotides read TGTGCCAGCAGTCAGGGGACCCAGTTCTTC.